This TCR beta chain was sequenced during a study of cytomegalovirus exposure and HLA in healthy donors. 60 Vbeta and 13 Jbeta primers were used in PCR. TCRdb keeps only in-frame clones here, not all; method: immunoSEQ multiplex PCR. The table has roughly 150,000 clones, approximately 79% seen once. The V gene's germline CDR1 is MNHEY and CDR2 SMNVEV (reference sequence). The length of the CDR3 is 16 residues. The J segment lost 7 bases and the V segment lost 1 base, leaving 5 bases of the junction unmatched. Sequences were obtained from PBMCs. The chain has TRBV27 and TRBJ1-5, with 12 bases matching TRBD1. The receptor was isolated from a male donor in good health and CMV-seronegative. CDR3 sequence (DNA): TGTGCCAGCAGTTTATGGGGACAGGGGGCTAAGCAGCCCCAGCATTTT. This gives the protein CASSLWGQGAKQPQHF.